This T cell receptor (beta chain) was recovered during a study of blood T cell repertoires in COVID-19 (TCRdb year 2020). Regarding the study in general: The collaborator samples originated in the United States, Italy and Spain and spanned the acute and convalescent phases of COVID-19. A de-identified subject ID, COVID-19 status, age in years and sex were almost always included in the sample metadata. Samples came from the ongoing ImmuneRACE study (first 160 participants) plus 1,254 subjects from 6 global collaborators. Where HLA class I and class II types were available, the types were taken from metadata supplied by the sample provider, not from assay-based typing. The material from the prospective study consisted of cDNA or gDNA derived from T cells, B-cell-depleted T cells, or PBMCs. The repertoires were released in a freely available public database meant as a resource for research on the immune response to SARS-CoV-2. Deeply sampled blood TCRbeta repertoires from subjects exposed to, actively infected with, or recovered from COVID-19 were included in the dataset. Beyond this particular receptor, the publication reports: The quantity of clinical and demographic metadata differed by source and by participant and was supplied without curation.

Comments on this clone: Which antigen it targets is not known. Base qualities were left out, and no much larger clone turns up one base away.

The V and J ends are trimmed by 2 bases and 4 bases, leaving 11 bases between them. Counted from cysteine to phenylalanine, this CDR3 has 14 amino acids. Only the CDR3 region is kept as DNA, spanning 42 bases read in frame from base 1. CDR1 and CDR2 are drawn from the germline V gene (reference sequence): SEHNR, FQNEAQ. A second Seattle source provided samples from volunteer blood donors who had recovered from COVID-19. Each collaborating institution followed its own protocols to collect whole blood in K2EDTA tubes. For TCRbeta analysis, collaborator samples were shipped as frozen whole blood, as isolated PBMCs, or as DNA extracted from either sample type. TCRbeta CDR3 regions were amplified from genomic DNA using the immunoSEQ Assay, a bias-controlled multiplex PCR. The source study handled its data this way. Nucleated cell counts per sample were estimated from amplification of reference gene primers within the assay. To quantify the absolute abundance of each unique TCRbeta CDR3 rearrangement, sequence reads were collapsed and filtered. For each sample, productive Simpson clonality was calculated by taking the square root of Simpson's diversity index across productive rearrangements. Not all clones reach the TCRdb copy of this immuneACCESS table, which keeps in-frame sequences only. Checked studies attribute under half of the gap to unresolved V genes and leave the rest unexplained. D and trimming were read from the DNA, whereas the V and J calls and clone size are those reported in that table. The sample has a few hundred thousand clones on record, roughly 90% of them singletons. The ten largest clones add up to under 6.5% of the sample.

The sequence derives from a man aged 18 to 30 who had recovered from COVID-19. The rearrangement combines TRBV7-9 with TRBJ1-1; no D gene is confidently identified. The source material was peripheral blood. CDR3 loop: CASSLPQAGTEAFF. DNA sequence: TGTGCCAGCAGCTTACCCCAGGCGGGCACTGAAGCTTTCTTT. With all but the CDR3 taken from the reference TRBV7-9 and TRBJ1-1 genes, the full variable domain is: DTGVSQNPRHKITKRGQNVTFRCDPISEHNRLYWYRQTLGQGPEFLTYFQNEAQLEKSRLLSDRFSAERPKGSFSTLEIQRTEQGDSAMYLCASSLPQAGTEAFFGQGTRLTVV.